The 28 T cell receptor beta chains reported below all come from one sample, sequenced in a study of CD8 T cells in Susac syndrome. A quantity of roughly 0.5 to 1 ug RNA underwent reverse transcription using random hexamers. One entry per CDR3 protein, called by TCRdb with MiXCR from the immunoSEQ multiplex PCR reads. The data contain fewer than 150,000 distinct CDR3 sequences, 93% of them singletons. The sample taken for sequencing was CD4+ T cells from PBMCs. The receptors stem from a human donor with multiple sclerosis.

The chain employs TRBV27 and TRBJ2-1; no reliable D call. The CDR3 is 14 residues long. The germline V gene has CDR1 MNHEY and CDR2 SMNVEV (reference sequence). With 7 bases removed from V and 6 bases from J, the gap between germline ends came to 16 bases. In nucleotides, the CDR3 is TGTGCCAGCATGGCGCCAGAAAGAGGCAATGAGCAGTTCTTC. It specifies CASMAPERGNEQFF.

V and J are TRBV4-1 and TRBJ1-1; weak D call: TRBD1 (5 bases). The CDR3 is 15 amino acids. CDR1 and CDR2 from the germline V gene are MGHRA and YSYEKL. V was shortened by 0 bases and J by 5 bases, with 13 bases between the two germline ends. CDR3 bases: TGCGCCAGCAGCCAAGACAGGGAGGGGTGGACTGAAGCTTTCTTT. It translates to CASSQDREGWTEAFF.

The rearrangement links TRBV4-3 to TRBJ2-3; D unclear. This CDR3 has 16 residues. V was cut by 0 bases and J by 1 base, with 11 bases left in between. Germline values: CDR1 LGHNA, CDR2 YSLEER. The CDR3: CASSQDISQGTDTQYF. The CDR3 DNA reads TGCGCCAGCAGCCAAGATATCTCGCAGGGCACAGATACGCAGTATTTT.

The chain is built from TRBV6-5 and TRBJ2-7; the D gene is possibly TRBD1 (9 bases). Germline loops: CDR1 MNHEY, CDR2 SVGAGI. V was cut by 8 bases and J by 1 base, with 18 bases left in between. CDR3 length: 15 amino acids. The CDR3 nucleotides are TGTGCCAGCGCGGGAGGACAGGGGAAGTCCTACGAGCAGTACTTC. It translates to CASAGGQGKSYEQYF.

This chain connects TRBV6-5 to TRBJ1-1; tentatively, D is TRBD1 (6 bases). V was clipped by 4 bases and J by 8 bases, with 11 bases between them. The germline V gene encodes CDR1 MNHEY and CDR2 SVGAGI. The CDR3 consists of 12 residues. The CDR3 loop is CASSSWDNEAFF. Here the CDR3 DNA reads TGTGCCAGCAGTTCGTGGGACAACGAAGCTTTCTTT.

This sequence joins TRBV30 and TRBJ1-2; possibly TRBD1 for D (5 bases). CDR3 length: 15 residues. Trimming pared 0 bases from V and 2 bases from J, leaving 13 bases between. Germline-derived CDR1 and CDR2 are GTSNPN and SVGIG (reference sequence). The CDR3 region has the DNA TGTGCCTGGAGTGTAGGGGTAGGGGTAAACTATGGCTACACCTTC. Translation: CAWSVGVGVNYGYTF.

This chain joins TRBV28 and TRBJ1-4, with TRBD1 as a possible D gene (6 bases). This CDR3 comprises 15 residues. V lost 7 bases and J 3 bases, leaving 15 bases between the germline ends. Germline-derived CDR1 and CDR2 are MDHEN and SYDVKM. This CDR3 reads CASTRTGSSNEKLFF. The CDR3 DNA sequence: TGTGCCAGCACCCGAACAGGGTCTTCTAATGAAAAACTGTTTTTT.

CDR3 in amino acids: CASRSGAGGMNEQFF. The DNA for the CDR3 is TGTGCCAGCAGGTCCGGGGCGGGGGGAATGAATGAGCAGTTCTTC. This sequence joins TRBV2 and TRBJ2-1; 8 bases line up with TRBD2. Germline-derived CDR1 and CDR2 are SNHLY and FYNNEI. V shed 6 bases, J shed 7 bases, and the junction held 11 bases outside the gene matches. The CDR3 extends over 15 amino acids.

CDR3 region: CASSLERVQPLSTDTQYF. For the CDR3, the DNA is TGTGCCAGCAGCCTGGAGCGGGTGCAACCCCTAAGCACAGATACGCAGTATTTT. The V and J genes are TRBV4-2 and TRBJ2-3; possibly TRBD2 for D (6 bases). V was pared by 4 bases and J by 0 bases, with 20 bases between. Germline CDR1 LGHNA, CDR2 YNFKEQ. The CDR3 is made up of 18 amino acids.

This clonotype has a single count. J is TRBJ1-2 and V is TRBV5-4; unclear D gene. The germline V gene has CDR1 SGHNT and CDR2 YYREEE (reference sequence). The germline V and J ends were trimmed by 4 bases and 3 bases, with 7 bases remaining between them. The CDR3 is 12 residues long. In nucleotides, the CDR3 is TGTGCCAGCAGCGCCGGGGACTATGGCTACACCTTC. Translation gives CASSAGDYGYTF.

The chain recombines TRBV18 with TRBJ2-7, with D possibly called TRBD1 or TRBD2 (6 bases each). Germline V gene sequence: CDR1 KGHSH, CDR2 LQKENI. V shed 0 bases and J shed 0 bases, with 12 bases lying between them. The CDR3 loop spans 16 amino acids. CDR3 loop: CASSPPKGGTSYEQYF. CDR3 sequence (DNA): TGTGCCAGCTCACCACCGAAGGGGGGTACCTCCTACGAGCAGTACTTC. Filled out from reference TRBV18 and TRBJ2-7, the complete variable domain reads NAGVMQNPRHLVRRRGQEARLRCSPMKGHSHVYWYRQLPEEGLKFMVYLQKENIIDESGMPKERFSAEFPKEGPSILRIQQVVRGDSAAYFCASSPPKGGTSYEQYFGPGTRLTVT.

The V gene is TRBV18, the J gene TRBJ2-3; TRBD2 agrees at 12 bases. Per the germline V gene, CDR1 is KGHSH and CDR2 is LQKENI. V shed 2 bases, J shed 5 bases, and the junction held 11 bases outside the gene matches. CDR3 size: 18 residues. In nucleotides, the CDR3 is TGTGCCAGCTCACCATCCGCTAGCGGGGGGGCCTTTATAGATACGCAGTATTTT. Amino acids: CASSPSASGGAFIDTQYF.

The chain combines TRBV7-3 with TRBJ2-3, with 7 bases that match TRBD1. The CDR3 extends over 15 amino acids. Germline-derived CDR1 and CDR2 are SGHTA and FQGTGA. J lost 5 bases, V lost 6 bases, and 11 bases had no gene match. The CDR3 is CASSPDRVNLDTQYF. The CDR3 region has the DNA TGTGCCAGCAGTCCCGACAGGGTCAATTTAGATACGCAGTATTTT.

The V and J genes are TRBV18 and TRBJ2-7, with D maybe TRBD2 (6 bases). CDR1 is KGHSH, CDR2 LQKENI, per germline. V was clipped by 4 bases and J by 5 bases, with 18 bases between them. The CDR3 loop spans 15 amino acids. The CDR3 sequence: CASSLSGGRRDEQYF. DNA for the CDR3: TGTGCCAGCTCACTTAGCGGAGGGAGAAGGGACGAGCAGTACTTC.

The chain uses TRBV28 and TRBJ2-6; D is ambiguous. Germline V gene lookup returns CDR1 MDHEN and CDR2 SYDVKM. Trimming left V 7 bases short and J 5 bases short, with 6 bases between. The CDR3 spans 12 residues. The CDR3 loop is CASTSRANVLTF. CDR3 coding DNA: TGTGCCAGCACCTCCCGGGCCAACGTCCTGACTTTC.

Here the CDR3 reads CATSIRQGPYYGYTF. DNA for the CDR3: TGTGCCACCAGCATACGACAGGGCCCCTACTATGGCTACACCTTC. This rearrangement joins TRBV15 to TRBJ1-2, with TRBD1 identical over 7 bases. Germline V gene lookup returns CDR1 LNHNV and CDR2 YYDKDF (reference sequence). The CDR3 has 15 residues. V lost 4 bases and J lost 3; bases outside the gene matches: 8. Full variable domain (outside the CDR3, taken from reference TRBV15 and TRBJ1-2): DAMVIQNPRYQVTQFGKPVTLSCSQTLNHNVMYWYQQKSSQAPKLLFHYYDKDFNNEADTPDNFQSRRPNTSFCFLDIRSPGLGDTAMYLCATSIRQGPYYGYTFGSGTRLTVV.

The chain has TRBV4-1 and TRBJ1-6, with TRBD1 matching 10 bases. Germline V CDR1 and CDR2: MGHRA, YSYEKL. CDR3 size: 17 residues. The junction had 6 bases not matched to a gene; V was cut back by 3 bases and J by 4 bases. The CDR3 here is CASSQPRTGGYNSPLHF. CDR3 bases: TGCGCCAGCAGCCAGCCCCGGACAGGGGGGTATAATTCACCCCTCCACTTT.

The chain recombines TRBV7-9 with TRBJ2-5; D is ambiguous. CDR3 length equals 14 residues. Germline values: CDR1 SEHNR, CDR2 FQNEAQ (reference sequence). With 5 bases removed from V and 5 bases from J, the gap between germline ends came to 15 bases. CDR3 residues: CASSQLVQKETQYF. In nucleotides, the CDR3 is TGTGCCAGCAGCCAGTTAGTCCAGAAGGAGACCCAGTACTTC.

The CDR3 loop is CASSQMTSGGPGEFF. The CDR3 bases are TGCGCCAGCAGCCAGATGACTAGCGGGGGGCCAGGGGAGTTCTTC. The genes are TRBV4-3 and TRBJ2-1, with 13 bases aligning to TRBD2. The germline V gene encodes CDR1 LGHNA and CDR2 YSLEER. Trimming removed 3 bases from V and 14 bases from J; junction bases left unmatched: 10. The CDR3 spans 15 residues.

This clonotype was recorded only once. The V and J genes are TRBV18 and TRBJ1-1; TRBD1 matches at 9 bases. Germline trimming cut 5 bases from V and 3 bases from J; bases unmatched to any gene: 4. The germline V gene has CDR1 KGHSH and CDR2 LQKENI. The CDR3 is made up of 14 amino acids. The CDR3 region is CASSSRDRDTEAFF. The CDR3 nucleotides are TGTGCCAGCTCATCCCGGGACAGGGACACTGAAGCTTTCTTT.

The chain combines TRBV19 with TRBJ2-7; 11 nucleotides match TRBD2. CDR1 and CDR2 from the germline V gene are LNHDA and SQIVND (reference sequence). The CDR3 sequence is 15 residues long. V lost 7 bases to trimming and J lost 0 bases; unmatched junction nucleotides: 5. Written as DNA, the CDR3 is TGTGCCAGTACACTAGCGGGGGAGAGCTCCTACGAGCAGTACTTC. It yields the protein CASTLAGESSYEQYF.

J is TRBJ2-7 and V is TRBV29-1; possible D gene TRBD1, 6 bases. This CDR3 spans 12 amino acids. V was pared by 6 bases and J by 2 bases, with 11 bases between. CDR1 and CDR2 (germline): SQVTM, ANQGSEA. The CDR3 DNA reads as TGCAGCGTCGGGACATCGACCTACGAGCAGTACTTC. Translated: CSVGTSTYEQYF.

V and J are TRBV20-1 and TRBJ2-1; TRBD2 matches 12 bases. Germline CDR1 is DFQATT and CDR2 is SNEGSKA (reference sequence). The CDR3 spans 17 residues. V lost 3 bases, J lost 1 base, and 7 bases stayed unmatched. CDR3 sequence reads: CSARTSGGGRSYNEQFF. The DNA for the CDR3 is TGCAGTGCTAGGACTAGCGGGGGCGGGCGGTCCTACAATGAGCAGTTCTTC.

J is TRBJ2-5 and V is TRBV20-1; D gene ambiguous. Per the germline V gene, CDR1 is DFQATT and CDR2 is SNEGSKA (reference sequence). The CDR3 is made up of 10 amino acids. The CDR3 spells CSPKEETQYF. The CDR3 bases are TGCAGCCCTAAGGAAGAGACCCAGTACTTC.

This clonotype was found once. The V gene is TRBV7-2, the J gene TRBJ1-1; no clear D gene. The V end lost 3 bases, the J end lost 3 bases, and 11 bases lay between the germline ends. This CDR3 is built from 14 residues. The germline gives CDR1 SGHTA, CDR2 FQGNSA. The CDR3 region has the DNA TGTGCCAGCAGCTTGGCCAGCGCGTACACTGAAGCTTTCTTT. It encodes CASSLASAYTEAFF.

Concerning this clonotype itself: One junction end does not reproduce the germline sequence, and a read error may be involved. This rearrangement joins TRBV3-1 to TRBJ2-7; 7 bases are shared with TRBD2. The CDR3 covers 12 residues. Germline lookup yields CDR1 LGHDT and CDR2 YNNKEL (reference sequence). The CDR3 is CAPRTSRDEQYF. In DNA, the CDR3 is TGCGCACCTAGGACTAGTCGGGACGAGCAGTACTTC.

The chain carries TRBV6-5 and TRBJ2-5; TRBD2 matches 7 bases. CDR1 and CDR2 from the germline V gene are MNHEY and SVGAGI. The CDR3 loop spans 16 amino acids. V lost 0 bases to trimming and J lost 2 bases; unmatched junction nucleotides: 6. CDR3 DNA: TGTGCCAGCAGTTACTCCCGGGCTAGCGGTCAAGAGACCCAGTACTTC. Translation gives CASSYSRASGQETQYF.

The V call is TRBV5-1, the J call TRBJ1-5; a weak D match, TRBD1 (5 bases). Trimming stripped 1 base from V and 1 base from J, with 12 bases between. The CDR3 contains 16 residues. The germline V gene has CDR1 SGHRS and CDR2 YFSETQ. In nucleotides, the CDR3 is TGCGCCAGCAGCTTGAGGGGTCTTGGGAGCAATCAGCCCCAGCATTTT. This gives the protein CASSLRGLGSNQPQHF.